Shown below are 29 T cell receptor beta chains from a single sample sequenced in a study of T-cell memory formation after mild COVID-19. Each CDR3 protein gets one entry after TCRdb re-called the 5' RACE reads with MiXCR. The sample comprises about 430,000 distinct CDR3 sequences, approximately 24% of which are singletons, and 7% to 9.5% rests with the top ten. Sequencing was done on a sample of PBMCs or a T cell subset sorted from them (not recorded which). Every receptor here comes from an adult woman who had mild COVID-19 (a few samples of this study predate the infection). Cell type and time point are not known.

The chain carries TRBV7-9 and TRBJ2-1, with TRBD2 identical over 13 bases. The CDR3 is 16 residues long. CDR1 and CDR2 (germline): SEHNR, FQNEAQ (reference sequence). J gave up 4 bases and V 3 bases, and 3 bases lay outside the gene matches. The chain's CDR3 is CASSFPTSGGYNEQFF. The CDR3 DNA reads TGTGCCAGCAGCTTTCCGACTAGCGGGGGGTACAATGAGCAGTTCTTC.

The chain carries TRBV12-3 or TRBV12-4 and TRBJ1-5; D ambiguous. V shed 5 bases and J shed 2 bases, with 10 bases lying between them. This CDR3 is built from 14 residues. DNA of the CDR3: TGTGCCAGCAGTGCATCAGGAGGCAATCAGCCCCAGCATTTT. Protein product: CASSASGGNQPQHF.

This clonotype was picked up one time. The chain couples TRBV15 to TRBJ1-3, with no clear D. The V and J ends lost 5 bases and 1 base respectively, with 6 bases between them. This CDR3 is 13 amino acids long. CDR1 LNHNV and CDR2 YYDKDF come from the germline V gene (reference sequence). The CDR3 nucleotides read TGTGCCACCAGCCATAAGTCTGGAAACACCATATATTTT. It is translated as CATSHKSGNTIYF.

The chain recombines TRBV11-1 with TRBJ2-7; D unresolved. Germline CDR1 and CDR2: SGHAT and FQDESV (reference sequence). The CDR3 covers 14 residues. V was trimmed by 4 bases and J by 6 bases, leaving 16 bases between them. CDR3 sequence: CASSSPASPLEQYF. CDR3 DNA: TGTGCCAGCAGCTCGCCTGCCTCCCCCCTCGAGCAGTACTTC.

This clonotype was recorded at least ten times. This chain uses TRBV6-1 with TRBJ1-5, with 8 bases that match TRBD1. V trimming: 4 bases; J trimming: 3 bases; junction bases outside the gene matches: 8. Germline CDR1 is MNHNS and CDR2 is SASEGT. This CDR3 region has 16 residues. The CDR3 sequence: CASSGRDRGNNQPQHF. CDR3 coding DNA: TGTGCCAGCAGTGGCAGAGACAGGGGCAACAATCAGCCCCAGCATTTT.

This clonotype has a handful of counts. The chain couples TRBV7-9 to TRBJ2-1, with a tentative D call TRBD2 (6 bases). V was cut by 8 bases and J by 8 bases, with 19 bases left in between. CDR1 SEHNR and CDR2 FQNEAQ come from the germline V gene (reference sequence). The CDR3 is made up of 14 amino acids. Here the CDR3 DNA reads TGTGCCAGCCGATCCGGCGGGGCCCGGGATGAGCAGTTCTTC. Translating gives CASRSGGARDEQFF.

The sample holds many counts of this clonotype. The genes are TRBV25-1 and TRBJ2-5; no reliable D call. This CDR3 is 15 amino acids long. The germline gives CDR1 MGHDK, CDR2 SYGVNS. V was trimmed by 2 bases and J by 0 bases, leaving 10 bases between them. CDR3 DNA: TGTGCCAGCAGTGAACGGCAGCCCGACCAAGAGACCCAGTACTTC. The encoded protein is CASSERQPDQETQYF.

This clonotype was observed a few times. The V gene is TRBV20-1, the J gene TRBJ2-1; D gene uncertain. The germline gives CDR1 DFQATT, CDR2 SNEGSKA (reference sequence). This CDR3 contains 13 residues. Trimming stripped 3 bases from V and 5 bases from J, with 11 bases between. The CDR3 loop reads CSARPPYDNEQFF. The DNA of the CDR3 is TGCAGTGCTAGGCCTCCTTACGACAATGAGCAGTTCTTC.

For the CDR3, the DNA is TGTGCCAGCAGTTTGAACCGGTACGATGGCTACACCTTC. Its translation is CASSLNRYDGYTF. The chain employs TRBV12-3 or TRBV12-4 and TRBJ1-2; D remains unclear. This CDR3 spans 13 amino acids. Trimming shortened V by 3 bases and J by 6 bases, and 11 bases separated the two germline ends.

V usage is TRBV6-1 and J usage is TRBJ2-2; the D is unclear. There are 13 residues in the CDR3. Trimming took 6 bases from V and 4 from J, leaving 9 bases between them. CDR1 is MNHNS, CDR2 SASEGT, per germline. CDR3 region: CASSRLGTGELFF. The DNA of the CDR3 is TGTGCCAGCAGCAGGTTGGGCACCGGGGAGCTGTTTTTT.

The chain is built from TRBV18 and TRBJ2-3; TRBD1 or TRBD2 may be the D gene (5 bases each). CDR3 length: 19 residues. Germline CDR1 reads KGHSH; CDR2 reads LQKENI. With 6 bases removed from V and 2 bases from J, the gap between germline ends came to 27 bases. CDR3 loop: CASSPLPRRDGPYTDTQYF. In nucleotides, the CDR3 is TGTGCCAGCTCTCCCCTACCTCGCCGGGACGGACCTTACACAGATACGCAGTATTTT.

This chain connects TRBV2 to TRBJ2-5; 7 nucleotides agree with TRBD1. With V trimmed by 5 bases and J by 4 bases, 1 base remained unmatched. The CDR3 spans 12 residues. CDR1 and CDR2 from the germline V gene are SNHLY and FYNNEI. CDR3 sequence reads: CASSKGAETQYF. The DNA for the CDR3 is TGTGCCAGCAGTAAGGGGGCAGAGACCCAGTACTTC.

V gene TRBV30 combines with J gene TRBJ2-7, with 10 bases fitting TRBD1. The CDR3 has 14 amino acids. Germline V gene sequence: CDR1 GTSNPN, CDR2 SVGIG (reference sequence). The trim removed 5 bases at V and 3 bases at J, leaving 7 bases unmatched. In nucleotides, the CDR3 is TGTGCCTGGCATTCCGGGACAGGGGACTACGAGCAGTACTTC. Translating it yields CAWHSGTGDYEQYF.

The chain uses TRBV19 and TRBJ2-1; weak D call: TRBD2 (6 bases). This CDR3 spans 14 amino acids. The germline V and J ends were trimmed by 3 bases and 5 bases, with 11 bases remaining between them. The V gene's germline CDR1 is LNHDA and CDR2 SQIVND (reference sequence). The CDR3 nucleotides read TGTGCCAGTAGTATGCTCTCGGGAGACAATGAGCAGTTCTTC. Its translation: CASSMLSGDNEQFF.

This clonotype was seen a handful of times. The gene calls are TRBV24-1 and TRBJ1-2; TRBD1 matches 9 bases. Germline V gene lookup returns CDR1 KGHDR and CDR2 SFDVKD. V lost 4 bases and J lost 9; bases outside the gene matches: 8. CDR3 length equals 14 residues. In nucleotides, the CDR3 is TGTGCCACCAGTGACTCCTACAGGGGGCCGAGCTACACCTTC. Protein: CATSDSYRGPSYTF.

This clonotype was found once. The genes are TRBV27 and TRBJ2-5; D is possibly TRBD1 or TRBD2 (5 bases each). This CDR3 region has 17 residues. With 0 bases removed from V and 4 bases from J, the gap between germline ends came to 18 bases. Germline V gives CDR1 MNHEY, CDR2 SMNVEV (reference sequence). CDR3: CASSLSPGSEFLETQYF. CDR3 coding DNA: TGTGCCAGCAGTTTATCGCCAGGGAGTGAATTTTTAGAGACCCAGTACTTC.

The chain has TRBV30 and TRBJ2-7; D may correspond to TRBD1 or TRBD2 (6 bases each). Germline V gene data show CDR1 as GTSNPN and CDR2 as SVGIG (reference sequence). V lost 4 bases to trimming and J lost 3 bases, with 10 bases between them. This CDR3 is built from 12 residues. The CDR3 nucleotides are TGTGCCTGGAAGGGGGGCTTCTACGAGCAGTACTTC. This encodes CAWKGGFYEQYF.

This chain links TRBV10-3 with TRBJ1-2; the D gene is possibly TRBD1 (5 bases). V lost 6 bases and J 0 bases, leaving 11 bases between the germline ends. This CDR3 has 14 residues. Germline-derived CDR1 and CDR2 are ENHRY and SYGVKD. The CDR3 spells CAIRDSNTNYGYTF. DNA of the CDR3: TGTGCCATCAGAGACAGCAACACTAACTATGGCTACACCTTC.

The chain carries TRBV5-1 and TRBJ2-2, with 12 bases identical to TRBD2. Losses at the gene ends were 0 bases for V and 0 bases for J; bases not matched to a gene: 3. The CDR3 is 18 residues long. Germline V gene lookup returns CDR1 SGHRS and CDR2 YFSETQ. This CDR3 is CASSLALAGGPNTGELFF. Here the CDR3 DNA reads TGCGCCAGCAGCTTGGCACTAGCGGGGGGCCCGAACACCGGGGAGCTGTTTTTT.

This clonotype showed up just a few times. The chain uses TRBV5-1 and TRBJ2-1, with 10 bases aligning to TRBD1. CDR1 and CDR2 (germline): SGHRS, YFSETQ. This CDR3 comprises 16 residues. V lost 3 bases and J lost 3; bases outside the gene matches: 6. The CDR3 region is CASSSGTGVYYNEQFF. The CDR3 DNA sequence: TGCGCCAGCAGCTCAGGGACAGGGGTGTACTACAATGAGCAGTTCTTC.

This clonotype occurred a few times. This CDR3 reads CASTKGGQKSDTQYF. CDR3 nucleotides: TGTGCCAGCACCAAGGGGGGACAGAAATCAGATACGCAGTATTTT. J is TRBJ2-3 and V is TRBV6-5, with TRBD1 as a possible D gene (7 bases). The CDR3 loop spans 15 amino acids. V lost 7 bases and J 4 bases, leaving 18 bases between the germline ends. Germline V CDR1 and CDR2: MNHEY, SVGAGI.

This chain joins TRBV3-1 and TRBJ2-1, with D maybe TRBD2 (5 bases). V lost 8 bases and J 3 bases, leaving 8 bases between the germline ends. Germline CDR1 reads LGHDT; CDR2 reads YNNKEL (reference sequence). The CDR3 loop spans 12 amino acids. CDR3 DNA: TGTGCCAGCGGGAGCGGCTACAATGAGCAGTTCTTC. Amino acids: CASGSGYNEQFF.

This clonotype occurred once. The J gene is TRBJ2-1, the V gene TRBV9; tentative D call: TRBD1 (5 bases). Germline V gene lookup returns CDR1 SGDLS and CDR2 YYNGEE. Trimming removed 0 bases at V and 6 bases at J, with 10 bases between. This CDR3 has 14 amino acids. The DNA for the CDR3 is TGTGCCAGCAGCGTAGCCGGACAAATCAATGAGCAGTTCTTC. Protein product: CASSVAGQINEQFF.

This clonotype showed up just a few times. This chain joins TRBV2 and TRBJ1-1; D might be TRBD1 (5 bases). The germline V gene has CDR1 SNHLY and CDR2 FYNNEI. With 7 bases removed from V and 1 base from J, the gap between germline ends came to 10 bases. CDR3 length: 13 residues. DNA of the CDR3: TGTGCCAGCACCCGAGGGGAGAACACTGAAGCTTTCTTT. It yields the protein CASTRGENTEAFF.

The CDR3 bases are TGTGCCAGCAGTCTAGTTGGGCTTTTCAACACCGGGGAGCTGTTTTTT. Translating gives CASSLVGLFNTGELFF. The chain links TRBV12-3 or TRBV12-4 to TRBJ2-2; D uncertain. V gave up 5 bases and J gave up 2 bases, with 15 bases separating them. This CDR3 comprises 16 residues.

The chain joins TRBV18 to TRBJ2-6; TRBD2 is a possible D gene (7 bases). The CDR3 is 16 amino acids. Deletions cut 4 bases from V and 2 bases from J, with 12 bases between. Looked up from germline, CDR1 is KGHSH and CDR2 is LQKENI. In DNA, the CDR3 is TGTGCCAGCTCACAAGCCGGGGGGCCTGGGGCCAACGTCCTGACTTTC. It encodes CASSQAGGPGANVLTF.

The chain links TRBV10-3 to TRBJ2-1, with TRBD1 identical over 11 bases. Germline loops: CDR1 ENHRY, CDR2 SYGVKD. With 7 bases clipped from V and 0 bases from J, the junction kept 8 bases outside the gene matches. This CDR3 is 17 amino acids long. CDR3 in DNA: TGTGCCATCAACGGACAGGGGGCGGAAAGCTCCTACAATGAGCAGTTCTTC. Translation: CAINGQGAESSYNEQFF.

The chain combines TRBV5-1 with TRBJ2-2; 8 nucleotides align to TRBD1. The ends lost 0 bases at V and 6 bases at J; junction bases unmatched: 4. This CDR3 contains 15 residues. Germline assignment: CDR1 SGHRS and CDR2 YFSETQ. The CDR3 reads CASSLDQGAAGELFF. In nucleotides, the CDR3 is TGCGCCAGCAGCTTGGACCAGGGGGCCGCCGGGGAGCTGTTTTTT.

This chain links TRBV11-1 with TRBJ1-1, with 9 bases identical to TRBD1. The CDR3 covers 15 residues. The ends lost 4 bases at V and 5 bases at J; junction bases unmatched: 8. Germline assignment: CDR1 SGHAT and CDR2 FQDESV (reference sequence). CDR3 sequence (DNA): TGTGCCAGCAGCTCGCGGGACAGGGTATTAACTGAAGCTTTCTTT. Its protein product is CASSSRDRVLTEAFF. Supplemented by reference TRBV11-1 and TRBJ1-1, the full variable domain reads EAEVAQSPRYKITEKSQAVAFWCDPISGHATLYWYRQILGQGPELLVQFQDESVVDDSQLPKDRFSAERLKGVDSTLKIQPAELGDSAMYLCASSSRDRVLTEAFFGQGTRLTVV.